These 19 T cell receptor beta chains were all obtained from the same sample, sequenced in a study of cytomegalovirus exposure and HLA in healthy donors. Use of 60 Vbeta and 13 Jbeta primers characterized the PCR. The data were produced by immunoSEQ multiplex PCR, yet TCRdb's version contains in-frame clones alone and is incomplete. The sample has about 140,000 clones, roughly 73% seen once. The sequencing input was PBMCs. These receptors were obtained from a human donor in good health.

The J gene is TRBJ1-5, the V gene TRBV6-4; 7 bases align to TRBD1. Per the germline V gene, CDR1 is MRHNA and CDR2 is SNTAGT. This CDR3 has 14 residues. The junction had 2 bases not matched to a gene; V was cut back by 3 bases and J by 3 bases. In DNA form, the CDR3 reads TGTGCCAGCAGTGAGCAGGGGGACAATCAGCCCCAGCATTTT. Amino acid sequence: CASSEQGDNQPQHF.

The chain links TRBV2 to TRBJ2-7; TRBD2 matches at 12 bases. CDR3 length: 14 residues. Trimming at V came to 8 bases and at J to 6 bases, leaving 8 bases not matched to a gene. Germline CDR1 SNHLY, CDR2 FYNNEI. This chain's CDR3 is CASGRLAGAGEQYF. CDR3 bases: TGTGCCAGCGGAAGACTAGCGGGAGCGGGCGAGCAGTACTTC.

The CDR3 here is CASSLASGLHSGNTIYF. CDR3 nucleotides: TGTGCCAGCAGCTTAGCATCAGGGCTCCACTCTGGAAACACCATATATTTT. This rearrangement joins TRBV7-8 to TRBJ1-3; possibly TRBD1 for D (5 bases). Germline CDR1 SGHVS, CDR2 FQNEAQ. CDR3 size: 17 residues. Trimming shortened V by 0 bases and J by 0 bases, and 12 bases separated the two germline ends.

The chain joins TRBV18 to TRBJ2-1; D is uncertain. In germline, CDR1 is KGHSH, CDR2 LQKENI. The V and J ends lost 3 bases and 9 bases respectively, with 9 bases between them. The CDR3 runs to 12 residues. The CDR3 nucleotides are TGTGCCAGCTCACCGACTGTTGTTGAGCAGTTCTTC. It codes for CASSPTVVEQFF.

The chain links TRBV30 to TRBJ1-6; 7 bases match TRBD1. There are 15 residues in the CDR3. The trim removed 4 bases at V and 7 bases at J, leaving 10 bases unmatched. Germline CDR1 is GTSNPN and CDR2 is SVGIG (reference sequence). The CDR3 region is CAWTLGGLWNSPLHF. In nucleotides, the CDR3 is TGTGCCTGGACTTTAGGGGGCCTTTGGAATTCACCCCTCCACTTT.

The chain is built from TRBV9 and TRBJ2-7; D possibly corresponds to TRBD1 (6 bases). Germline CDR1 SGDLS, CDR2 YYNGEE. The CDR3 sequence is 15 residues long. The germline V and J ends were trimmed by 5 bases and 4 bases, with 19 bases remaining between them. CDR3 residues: CASSTNMGAGYEQYF. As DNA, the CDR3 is TGTGCCAGCAGTACCAACATGGGGGCCGGGTACGAGCAGTACTTC.

CDR3 sequence reads: CASSLGTGGKETQYF. The CDR3, as DNA: TGTGCCAGTAGTTTGGGGACAGGGGGCAAAGAGACCCAGTACTTC. This chain connects TRBV19 to TRBJ2-5; 12 bases are shared with TRBD1. Trimming took 5 bases from V and 3 from J; bases not matched to a gene: 4. The CDR3 covers 15 residues. Germline values: CDR1 LNHDA, CDR2 SQIVND (reference sequence).

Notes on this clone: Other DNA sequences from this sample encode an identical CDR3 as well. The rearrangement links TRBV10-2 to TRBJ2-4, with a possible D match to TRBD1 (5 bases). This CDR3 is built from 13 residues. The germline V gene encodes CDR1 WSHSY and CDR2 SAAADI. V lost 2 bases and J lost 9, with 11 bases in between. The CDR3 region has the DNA TGCGCCAGCAGTGAGATGGCTAGGGGCATTCAGTACTTC. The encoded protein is CASSEMARGIQYF.

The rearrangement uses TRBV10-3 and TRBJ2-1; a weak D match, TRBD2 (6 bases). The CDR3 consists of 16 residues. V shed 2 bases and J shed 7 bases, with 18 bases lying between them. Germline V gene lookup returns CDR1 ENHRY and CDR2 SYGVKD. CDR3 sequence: CAISETLLAGTNEQFF. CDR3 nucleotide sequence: TGTGCCATCAGTGAGACACTACTAGCCGGGACGAATGAGCAGTTCTTC.

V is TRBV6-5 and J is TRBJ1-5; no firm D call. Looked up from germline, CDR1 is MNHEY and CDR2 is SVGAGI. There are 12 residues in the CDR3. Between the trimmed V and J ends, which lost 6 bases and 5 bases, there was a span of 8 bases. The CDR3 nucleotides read TGTGCCAGCAGGAGAGAATATCAGCCCCAGCATTTT. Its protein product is CASRREYQPQHF.

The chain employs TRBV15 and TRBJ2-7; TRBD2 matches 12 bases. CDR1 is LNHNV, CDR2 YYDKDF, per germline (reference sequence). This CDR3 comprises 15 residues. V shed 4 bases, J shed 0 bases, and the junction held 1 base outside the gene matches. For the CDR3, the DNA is TGTGCCACCAGCAAGACTAGCGGGGGCTCCTACGAGCAGTACTTC. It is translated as CATSKTSGGSYEQYF.

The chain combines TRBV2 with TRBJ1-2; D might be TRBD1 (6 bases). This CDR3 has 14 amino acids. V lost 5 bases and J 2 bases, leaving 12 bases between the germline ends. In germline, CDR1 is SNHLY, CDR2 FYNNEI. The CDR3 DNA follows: TGTGCCAGCAGTTCTGGACAGTCCAACTATGGCTACACCTTC. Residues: CASSSGQSNYGYTF.

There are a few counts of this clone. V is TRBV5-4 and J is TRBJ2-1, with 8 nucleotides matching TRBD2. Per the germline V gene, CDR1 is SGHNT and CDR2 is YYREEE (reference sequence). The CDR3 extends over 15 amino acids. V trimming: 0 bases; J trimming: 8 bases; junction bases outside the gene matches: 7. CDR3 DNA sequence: TGTGCCAGCAGCTTGGTCGGGAGGGCCATCGATGAGCAGTTCTTC. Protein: CASSLVGRAIDEQFF.

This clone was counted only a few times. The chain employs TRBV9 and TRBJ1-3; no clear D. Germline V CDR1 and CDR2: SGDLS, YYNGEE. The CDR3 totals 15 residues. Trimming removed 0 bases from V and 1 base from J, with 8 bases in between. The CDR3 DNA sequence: TGTGCCAGCAGCGTAGCATTGGAGTCTGGAAACACCATATATTTT. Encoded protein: CASSVALESGNTIYF.

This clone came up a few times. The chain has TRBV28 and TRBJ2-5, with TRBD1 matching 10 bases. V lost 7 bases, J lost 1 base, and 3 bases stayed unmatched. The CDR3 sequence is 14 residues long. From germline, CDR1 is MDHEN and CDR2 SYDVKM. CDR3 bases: TGTGCCAGCAAAGGGACAGGGGTCCAAGAGACCCAGTACTTC. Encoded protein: CASKGTGVQETQYF.

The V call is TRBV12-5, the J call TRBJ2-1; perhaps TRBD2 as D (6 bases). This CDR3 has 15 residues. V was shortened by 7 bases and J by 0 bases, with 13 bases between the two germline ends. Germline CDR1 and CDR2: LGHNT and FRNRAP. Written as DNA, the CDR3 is TGTGCTAGTGAGGAGGGAGGAAGCTCCTACAATGAGCAGTTCTTC. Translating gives CASEEGGSSYNEQFF. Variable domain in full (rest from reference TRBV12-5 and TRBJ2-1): DARVTQTPRHKVTEMGQEVTMRCQPILGHNTVFWYRQTMMQGLELLAYFRNRAPLDDSGMPKDRFSAEMPDATLATLKIQPSEPRDSAVYFCASEEGGSSYNEQFFGPGTRLTVL.

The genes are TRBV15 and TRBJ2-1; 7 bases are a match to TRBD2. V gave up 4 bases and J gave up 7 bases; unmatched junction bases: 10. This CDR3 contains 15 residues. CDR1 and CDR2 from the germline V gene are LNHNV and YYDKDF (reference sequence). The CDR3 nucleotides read TGTGCCACCAGCACCAACGGGGGGTCCTCAAATGAGCAGTTCTTC. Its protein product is CATSTNGGSSNEQFF.

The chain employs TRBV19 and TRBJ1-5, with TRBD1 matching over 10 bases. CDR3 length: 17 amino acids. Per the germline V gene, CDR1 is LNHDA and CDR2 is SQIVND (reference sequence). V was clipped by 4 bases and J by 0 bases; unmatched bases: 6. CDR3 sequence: CASSTGTGANSNQPQHF. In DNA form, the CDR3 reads TGTGCCAGTAGTACCGGGACAGGGGCTAATAGCAATCAGCCCCAGCATTTT.

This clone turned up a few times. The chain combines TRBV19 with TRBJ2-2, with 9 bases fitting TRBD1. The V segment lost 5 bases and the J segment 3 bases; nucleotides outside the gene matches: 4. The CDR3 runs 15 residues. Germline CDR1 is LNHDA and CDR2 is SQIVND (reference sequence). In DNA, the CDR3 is TGTGCCAGTAGTTTTACAGGGGGCGACACCGGGGAGCTGTTTTTT. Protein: CASSFTGGDTGELFF. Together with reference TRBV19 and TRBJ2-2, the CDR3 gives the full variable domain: DGGITQSPKYLFRKEGQNVTLSCEQNLNHDAMYWYRQDPGQGLRLIYYSQIVNDFQKGDIAEGYSVSREKKESFPLTVTSAQKNPTAFYLCASSFTGGDTGELFFGEGSRLTVL.